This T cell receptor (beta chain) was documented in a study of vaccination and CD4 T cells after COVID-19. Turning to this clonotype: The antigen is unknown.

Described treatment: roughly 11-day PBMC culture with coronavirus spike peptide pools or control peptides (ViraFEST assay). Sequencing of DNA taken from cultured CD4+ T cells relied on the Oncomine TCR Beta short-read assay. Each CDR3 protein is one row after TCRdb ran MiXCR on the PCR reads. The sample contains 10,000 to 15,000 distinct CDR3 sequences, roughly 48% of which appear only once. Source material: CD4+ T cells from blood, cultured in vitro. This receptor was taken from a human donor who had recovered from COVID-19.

The CDR3 DNA is TGTGCCAGCAGCCATTATAATTCACCCCTCCACTTT. It encodes CASSHYNSPLHF. This chain links TRBV12-3 or TRBV12-4 with TRBJ1-6; D is undetermined. Trimming left V 6 bases short and J 4 bases short, with 4 bases between. The CDR3 loop spans 12 amino acids.